Shown below are 21 T cell receptor beta chains from a single sample sequenced in a study of cytomegalovirus exposure and HLA in healthy donors. The PCR was carried out with 60 Vbeta primers and 13 Jbeta primers. The protocol was immunoSEQ multiplex PCR, while the TCRdb copy is restricted to in-frame clones and leaves out a portion. This sample carries roughly 150,000 clones, roughly 80% of them seen once, and the ten largest clones take about 3%. The material sequenced was PBMCs. Receptors were obtained from a male donor in good health and CMV-seronegative.

The V call is TRBV27, the J call TRBJ1-6; a possible D gene is TRBD1 (6 bases). Trimming cost V 2 bases and J 7 bases, with 12 bases left between them. There are 15 residues in the CDR3. Germline V lookup: CDR1 MNHEY, CDR2 SMNVEV (reference sequence). CDR3: CASSLSQGNNSPLHF. In DNA, the CDR3 is TGTGCCAGCAGTTTAAGCCAGGGGAACAATTCACCCCTCCACTTT.

The chain uses TRBV19 and TRBJ1-5; D unresolved. From germline, CDR1 is LNHDA and CDR2 SQIVND (reference sequence). CDR3 length equals 13 residues. With 0 bases removed from V and 5 bases from J, the gap between germline ends came to 5 bases. The CDR3 sequence is CASSIDIHQPQHF. The CDR3 DNA sequence: TGTGCCAGTAGTATAGATATTCATCAGCCCCAGCATTTT.

This clone appeared a few times. The genes are TRBV5-6 and TRBJ1-2, with D unclear. The CDR3 spans 14 residues. The germline CDR1 and CDR2 sequences are SGHDT and YYEEEE. V was trimmed by 0 bases and J by 4 bases, leaving 10 bases between them. The CDR3 spells CASSLGQALYGYTF. The CDR3 DNA reads as TGTGCCAGCAGCTTGGGGCAGGCACTCTATGGCTACACCTTC.

V and J are TRBV18 and TRBJ1-2; D is unclear. The CDR3 sequence is 14 residues long. Trimming took off 2 bases at V and 4 bases at J, with 11 bases between the two ends. Germline V gene sequence: CDR1 KGHSH, CDR2 LQKENI. This CDR3 reads CASSPTAGPYGYTF. The CDR3, as DNA: TGTGCCAGCTCACCAACGGCAGGTCCCTATGGCTACACCTTC.

This sequence joins TRBV5-1 and TRBJ2-5, with 8 bases that match TRBD1. Germline V gives CDR1 SGHRS, CDR2 YFSETQ. There are 16 residues in the CDR3. The J segment lost 4 bases and the V segment lost 4 bases, leaving 12 bases of the junction unmatched. The CDR3 DNA reads TGCGCCAGCAGCACCGGACAGGGTCCCGAGGGAGAGACCCAGTACTTC. Encoded protein: CASSTGQGPEGETQYF. Full variable domain (remainder filled in from reference TRBV5-1 and TRBJ2-5): KAGVTQTPRYLIKTRGQQVTLSCSPISGHRSVSWYQQTPGQGLQFLFEYFSETQRNKGNFPGRFSGRQFSNSRSEMNVSTLELGDSALYLCASSTGQGPEGETQYFGPGTRLLVL.

The CDR3 nucleotides read TGTGCCAGCAGCCGGACTAGCGGGGGGGCCGAGGGCACCGGGGAGCTGTTTTTT. Protein sequence: CASSRTSGGAEGTGELFF. This sequence joins TRBV7-3 and TRBJ2-2, with 15 positions matching TRBD2. CDR3 length: 18 amino acids. Germline V gives CDR1 SGHTA, CDR2 FQGTGA. The ends lost 5 bases at V and 4 bases at J; junction bases unmatched: 8. Supplemented by reference TRBV7-3 and TRBJ2-2, the full variable domain reads GAGVSQTPSNKVTEKGKYVELRCDPISGHTALYWYRQSLGQGPEFLIYFQGTGAADDSGLPNDRFFAVRPEGSVSTLKIQRTERGDSAVYLCASSRTSGGAEGTGELFFGEGSRLTVL.

CDR3 coding DNA: TGTGCCAGCAGCCCGGAGGGACAGAGTACTAACTATGGCTACACCTTC. Encoded protein: CASSPEGQSTNYGYTF. This chain uses TRBV7-2 with TRBJ1-2; 7 bases map to TRBD1. Per the germline V gene, CDR1 is SGHTA and CDR2 is FQGNSA. The CDR3 spans 16 residues. After removal of 5 bases from V and 0 bases from J, the junction contained 9 bases not matched to a gene.

The rearrangement joins TRBV19 to TRBJ2-1; 7 bases match TRBD2. The CDR3 is 15 residues long. The germline gives CDR1 LNHDA, CDR2 SQIVND (reference sequence). The V gene end was trimmed by 8 bases and the J gene end by 3 bases; junction bases not matched to a gene: 10. The CDR3 DNA follows: TGTGCCAGTGAGTCGCGGGAGACACTCTACAATGAGCAGTTCTTC. Protein product: CASESRETLYNEQFF. Full variable domain (missing parts from reference TRBV19 and TRBJ2-1): DGGITQSPKYLFRKEGQNVTLSCEQNLNHDAMYWYRQDPGQGLRLIYYSQIVNDFQKGDIAEGYSVSREKKESFPLTVTSAQKNPTAFYLCASESRETLYNEQFFGPGTRLTVL.

The J gene is TRBJ1-2, the V gene TRBV7-2, with D possibly TRBD1 on 5 matching bases. V shed 1 base and J shed 0 bases, with 15 bases lying between them. Looked up from germline, CDR1 is SGHTA and CDR2 is FQGNSA. The CDR3 has 17 residues. CDR3 DNA: TGTGCCAGCAGCTTAGAGACAGTTACGCCGGCTAACTATGGCTACACCTTC. It translates to CASSLETVTPANYGYTF. Using reference TRBV7-2 and TRBJ1-2 for the parts outside the CDR3, the full variable domain is GAGVSQSPSNKVTEKGKDVELRCDPISGHTALYWYRQSLGQGLEFLIYFQGNSAPDKSGLPSDRFSAERTGGSVSTLTIQRTQQEDSAVYLCASSLETVTPANYGYTFGSGTRLTVV.

V gene TRBV28 combines with J gene TRBJ1-3, with D unclear. This CDR3 region has 13 residues. CDR1 and CDR2 (germline): MDHEN, SYDVKM. Trimming stripped 11 bases from V and 0 bases from J, with 11 bases between. CDR3 amino acids: CASEGNSGNTIYF. As DNA, the CDR3 is TGTGCCTCCGAGGGCAACTCTGGAAACACCATATATTTT.

This clone has only a few counts. This likely came from a read error, as a far larger clone is one base away. The sample holds other DNA sequences that translate to the same CDR3. The chain employs TRBV7-2 and TRBJ2-3, with 12 nucleotides matching TRBD2. The V and J ends lost 5 bases and 4 bases, in that order; junction bases with no gene match: 7. Looked up from germline, CDR1 is SGHTA and CDR2 is FQGNSA. The CDR3 extends over 16 amino acids. CDR3 nucleotide sequence: TGTGCCAGCAGCCAAGATCTAGCGGGAGGGCCAGATACGCAGTATTTT. It specifies CASSQDLAGGPDTQYF.

The chain has TRBV27 and TRBJ1-3; 7 bases are a match to TRBD1. CDR3 size: 14 residues. The V segment lost 8 bases and the J segment 4 bases; nucleotides outside the gene matches: 8. Germline V CDR1 and CDR2: MNHEY, SMNVEV (reference sequence). This CDR3 reads CASASGGLGNTIYF. CDR3 nucleotide sequence: TGTGCCAGCGCATCAGGGGGTCTCGGAAACACCATATATTTT.

The V call is TRBV6-1, the J call TRBJ1-5; the D gene is possibly TRBD1 (5 bases). The CDR3 has 16 amino acids. Germline CDR1 MNHNS, CDR2 SASEGT. V lost 1 base and J lost 0, with 10 bases in between. The CDR3 region is CASSEVGGSSNQPQHF. Here the CDR3 DNA reads TGTGCCAGCAGTGAAGTCGGGGGAAGTAGCAATCAGCCCCAGCATTTT.

The gene calls are TRBV5-5 and TRBJ1-3; D remains ambiguous. The germline V gene has CDR1 SGHKS and CDR2 YYEKEE (reference sequence). V lost 2 bases and J 0 bases, leaving 6 bases between the germline ends. The CDR3 totals 14 residues. DNA for the CDR3: TGTGCCAGCAGCTTCCCGGGCTCTGGAAACACCATATATTTT. Its protein is CASSFPGSGNTIYF. Based on the CDR3 plus reference TRBV5-5 and TRBJ1-3, the full variable domain is DAGVTQSPTHLIKTRGQQVTLRCSPISGHKSVSWYQQVLGQGPQFIFQYYEKEERGRGNFPDRFSARQFPNYSSELNVNALLLGDSALYLCASSFPGSGNTIYFGEGSWLTVV.

The chain links TRBV11-3 to TRBJ2-1; 8 nucleotides agree with TRBD2. The J segment lost 9 bases and the V segment lost 1 base, leaving 8 bases of the junction unmatched. CDR3 size: 15 residues. Germline CDR1 SGHNT, CDR2 YENEEA. The CDR3 loop reads CASSLVAGGEGEQFF. CDR3 coding DNA: TGTGCCAGCAGCTTAGTGGCCGGGGGGGAGGGTGAGCAGTTCTTC.

This rearrangement joins TRBV5-1 to TRBJ1-1; the match to TRBD1 covers 7 bases. Germline CDR1 is SGHRS and CDR2 is YFSETQ. J gave up 4 bases and V 7 bases, and 7 bases lay outside the gene matches. The CDR3 contains 13 residues. CDR3 DNA: TGCGCCAGCCGTGGACAGGATTTCACTGAAGCTTTCTTT. This encodes CASRGQDFTEAFF.

The chain carries TRBV6-5 and TRBJ1-5; 12 positions agree with TRBD1. Germline-derived CDR1 and CDR2 are MNHEY and SVGAGI. Germline trimming cut 6 bases from V and 7 bases from J; bases unmatched to any gene: 7. The CDR3 loop spans 15 amino acids. CDR3 sequence: CASRRGQGANQPQHF. The CDR3, as DNA: TGTGCCAGCAGACGGGGACAGGGGGCAAACCAGCCCCAGCATTTT.

The CDR3 sequence: CASSLVGDRADTQYF. As DNA, the CDR3 is TGTGCCAGCAGCTTAGTTGGTGACAGGGCAGATACGCAGTATTTT. This chain links TRBV7-3 with TRBJ2-3; 7 nucleotides agree with TRBD1. The length of the CDR3 is 15 residues. After removal of 2 bases from V and 4 bases from J, the junction contained 6 bases not matched to a gene. From germline, CDR1 is SGHTA and CDR2 FQGTGA.

This clone was seen more than once but under ten times. This sequence joins TRBV27 and TRBJ1-1; D ambiguous. Germline CDR1 MNHEY, CDR2 SMNVEV (reference sequence). V was clipped by 5 bases and J by 4 bases, with 23 bases between them. There are 17 residues in the CDR3. Here the CDR3 DNA reads TGTGCCAGCAGTCCACCGAGGATGACTTTCGCGGGCACTGAAGCTTTCTTT. Protein sequence: CASSPPRMTFAGTEAFF.

This chain connects TRBV5-6 to TRBJ2-7; 8 nucleotides agree with TRBD2. Losses at the gene ends were 3 bases for V and 3 bases for J; bases not matched to a gene: 14. This CDR3 is 17 amino acids long. Germline V lookup: CDR1 SGHDT, CDR2 YYEEEE. DNA of the CDR3: TGTGCCAGCAGCTGGGCAGGGCTAGCGGGTTTAAACTACGAGCAGTACTTC. Amino acids: CASSWAGLAGLNYEQYF. Full variable domain (outside the CDR3, taken from reference TRBV5-6 and TRBJ2-7): DAGVTQSPTHLIKTRGQQVTLRCSPKSGHDTVSWYQQALGQGPQFIFQYYEEEERQRGNFPDRFSGHQFPNYSSELNVNALLLGDSALYLCASSWAGLAGLNYEQYFGPGTRLTVT.

The chain joins TRBV5-5 to TRBJ1-5; 7 nucleotides match TRBD1. V shed 0 bases and J 3 bases; nucleotides not matched to a gene: 3. Per the germline V gene, CDR1 is SGHKS and CDR2 is YYEKEE (reference sequence). The CDR3 spans 15 residues. CDR3 DNA: TGTGCCAGCAGCTTGGGGACAGGCCTCAATCAGCCCCAGCATTTT. Translation: CASSLGTGLNQPQHF.